Each of the 32 T cell receptor beta chains below was sequenced from the same sample in a study of beta chain features in type 1 diabetes. Reverse transcribing all isolated RNA meant expressed TCRB transcripts were sequenced. Some clones are missing from TCRdb's copy, which holds only in-frame ones; the method was immunoSEQ multiplex PCR. The table shows around 250,000 clones, with 25% to 30% occurring only once. Input material: central memory CD4+ T cells from blood. The receptors shown here come from a man aged 25 to 40 in good health.

The CDR3 spells CAWSREPSGANVLTF. Here the CDR3 DNA reads TGTGCCTGGAGTCGCGAACCCTCTGGGGCCAACGTCCTGACTTTC. The chain combines TRBV30 with TRBJ2-6; D is uncertain. Germline CDR1 is GTSNPN and CDR2 is SVGIG (reference sequence). This CDR3 region has 15 residues. Trimming removed 2 bases at V and 0 bases at J, with 8 bases between. Full variable domain (missing parts from reference TRBV30 and TRBJ2-6): SQTIHQWPATLVQPVGSPLSLECTVEGTSNPNLYWYRQAAGRGLQLLFYSVGIGQISSEVPQNLSASRPQDRQFILSSKKLLLSDSGFYLCAWSREPSGANVLTFGAGSRLTVL.

This clone has a handful of counts. The chain employs TRBV4-2 and TRBJ1-6; tentative D call: TRBD1 (5 bases). The CDR3 sequence is 16 residues long. V lost 0 bases and J lost 7, with 13 bases in between. Germline V gives CDR1 LGHNA, CDR2 YNFKEQ. The CDR3 region is CASSQEGALGNSPLHF. The DNA for the CDR3 is TGTGCCAGCAGCCAAGAAGGGGCGCTTGGAAATTCACCCCTCCACTTT.

The chain couples TRBV29-1 to TRBJ2-1; 8 bases align to TRBD2. Germline trimming cut 0 bases from V and 2 bases from J; bases unmatched to any gene: 12. CDR1 is SQVTM and CDR2 is ANQGSEA in the germline V gene. This CDR3 has 18 amino acids. CDR3 region: CSVEDHGSSGLTYNEQFF. CDR3 bases: TGCAGCGTTGAAGATCACGGATCTAGCGGGCTTACCTACAATGAGCAGTTCTTC.

This clone was found a few times. The V call is TRBV9, the J call TRBJ2-3; D gene unclear. The germline V gene encodes CDR1 SGDLS and CDR2 YYNGEE. The CDR3 sequence is 14 residues long. Trimming removed 3 bases from V and 0 bases from J, with 8 bases in between. CDR3 sequence: CASSATSSTDTQYF. CDR3 nucleotides: TGTGCCAGCAGCGCTACCTCTAGCACAGATACGCAGTATTTT.

The table lists this clone with a few counts. The chain joins TRBV11-2 to TRBJ2-1; 12 bases agree with TRBD2. Germline V CDR1 and CDR2: SGHAT, FQNNGV. There are 19 residues in the CDR3. V lost 5 bases to trimming and J lost 9 bases; unmatched junction nucleotides: 20. The CDR3 reads CASSPGGLAGGWTAGEQFF. CDR3 DNA sequence: TGTGCCAGCAGCCCTGGGGGGCTAGCGGGAGGGTGGACGGCGGGTGAGCAGTTCTTC. The whole variable domain, remainder taken from reference TRBV11-2 and TRBJ2-1, is EAGVAQSPRYKIIEKRQSVAFWCNPISGHATLYWYQQILGQGPKLLIQFQNNGVVDDSQLPKDRFSAERLKGVDSTLKIQPAKLEDSAVYLCASSPGGLAGGWTAGEQFFGPGTRLTVL.

The chain recombines TRBV13 with TRBJ2-1; 8 bases line up with TRBD1. Germline CDR1 is PRHDT and CDR2 is FYEKMQ (reference sequence). Germline trimming cut 3 bases from V and 7 bases from J; bases unmatched to any gene: 8. This CDR3 region has 15 residues. The DNA for the CDR3 is TGTGCCAGCAGCTTCAGGGGACAGGTGGTGAATGAGCAGTTCTTC. Translating gives CASSFRGQVVNEQFF. The full variable domain, in which reference TRBV13 and TRBJ2-1 provide the parts outside the CDR3, is AAGVIQSPRHLIKEKRETATLKCYPIPRHDTVYWYQQGPGQDPQFLISFYEKMQSDKGSIPDRFSAQQFSDYHSELNMSSLELGDSALYFCASSFRGQVVNEQFFGPGTRLTVL.

This clone has a single count. Distinct nucleotide sequences in the sample also encode this CDR3. This chain joins TRBV5-1 and TRBJ2-7; the match to TRBD1 covers 7 bases. From germline, CDR1 is SGHRS and CDR2 YFSETQ. The CDR3 extends over 15 amino acids. Unmatched junction bases numbered 7, after V lost 4 bases and J lost 0 bases. CDR3 amino acids: CASSLGGQSSYEQYF. The DNA for the CDR3 is TGCGCCAGCAGCCTAGGGGGACAGAGCTCCTACGAGCAGTACTTC.

This clone turned up a few times. The chain carries TRBV30 and TRBJ1-6, with D perhaps matching TRBD1 (6 bases). Germline lookup yields CDR1 GTSNPN and CDR2 SVGIG (reference sequence). The germline V and J ends were trimmed by 0 bases and 10 bases, with 13 bases remaining between them. The CDR3 consists of 14 residues. As DNA, the CDR3 is TGTGCCTGGAGTGTAGGACAGAGTTTCTCACCCCTCCACTTT. Protein product: CAWSVGQSFSPLHF.

This clone has only a few counts. The V and J genes are TRBV5-1 and TRBJ1-6, with D tentatively TRBD1 (5 bases). CDR3 size: 14 residues. V dropped 5 bases and J dropped 7 bases, with 13 bases sitting between them. CDR1 SGHRS and CDR2 YFSETQ come from the germline V gene. The CDR3: CASRRTLENSPLHF. In DNA, the CDR3 is TGCGCCAGCAGGCGGACACTGGAGAATTCACCCCTCCACTTT. The variable domain in full, completed from reference TRBV5-1 and TRBJ1-6, reads KAGVTQTPRYLIKTRGQQVTLSCSPISGHRSVSWYQQTPGQGLQFLFEYFSETQRNKGNFPGRFSGRQFSNSRSEMNVSTLELGDSALYLCASRRTLENSPLHFGNGTRLTVT.

V gene TRBV5-1 combines with J gene TRBJ2-6; D is undetermined. Trimming removed 0 bases from V and 0 bases from J, with 13 bases in between. The CDR3 has 18 amino acids. In germline, CDR1 is SGHRS, CDR2 YFSETQ. As DNA, the CDR3 is TGCGCCAGCAGCTTGGCTGGCAGTCTTCTCTCTGGGGCCAACGTCCTGACTTTC. This encodes CASSLAGSLLSGANVLTF.

The rearrangement uses TRBV7-2 and TRBJ1-1; D might be TRBD1 (6 bases). The V gene's germline CDR1 is SGHTA and CDR2 FQGNSA. The CDR3 is 14 residues long. Trimming pared 5 bases from V and 4 bases from J, leaving 14 bases between. CDR3 loop: CASSARGFGTEAFF. The CDR3 DNA sequence: TGTGCCAGCAGCGCCAGGGGTTTTGGCACTGAAGCTTTCTTT.

This clone was seen a handful of times. This chain uses TRBV5-1 with TRBJ1-1; D is possibly TRBD1 (5 bases). The germline CDR1 and CDR2 sequences are SGHRS and YFSETQ. This CDR3 spans 12 amino acids. Trimming removed 0 bases from V and 8 bases from J, with 8 bases in between. This chain's CDR3 is CASSLGQGEAFF. In DNA form, the CDR3 reads TGCGCCAGCAGCTTGGGCCAGGGAGAAGCTTTCTTT.

This clone was picked up a small number of times. This chain uses TRBV23-1 with TRBJ1-3; no clear D gene. TRBV23-1 is noted as an ORF with a role that remains uncertain. The CDR3 contains 16 residues. The V end lost 5 bases, the J end lost 2 bases, and 16 bases lay between the germline ends. The CDR3 nucleotides read TGCGCCAGCAGTGGGCGGCGTCATTCCCCTGGAAACACCATATATTTT. Its translation: CASSGRRHSPGNTIYF.

The V and J genes are TRBV7-2 and TRBJ2-1; D remains unclear. The CDR3 runs 15 residues. V lost 4 bases, J lost 9 bases, and 19 bases lay in between. The germline CDR1 and CDR2 sequences are SGHTA and FQGNSA. CDR3 nucleotide sequence: TGTGCCAGCAGCTCACCCGGGCTACCATCGGGTGAGCAGTTCTTC. Its protein is CASSSPGLPSGEQFF.

This clone was detected a few times. The chain employs TRBV11-2 and TRBJ2-2; D gene unclear. Trimming pared 0 bases from V and 6 bases from J, leaving 14 bases between. The CDR3 covers 16 residues. Germline values: CDR1 SGHAT, CDR2 FQNNGV. The CDR3 nucleotides are TGTGCCAGCAGCTTAGATTCGTTTCGGTTGTCCGGGGAGCTGTTTTTT. Translating gives CASSLDSFRLSGELFF.

The J gene is TRBJ2-3, the V gene TRBV11-2; the D is unclear. V was shortened by 1 base and J by 5 bases, with 10 bases between the two germline ends. Germline CDR1 reads SGHAT; CDR2 reads FQNNGV. The CDR3 is made up of 14 amino acids. CDR3 region: CASSLGSAVDTQYF. The CDR3 region has the DNA TGTGCCAGCAGCTTAGGTTCAGCTGTAGATACGCAGTATTTT.

This rearrangement joins TRBV15 to TRBJ2-6; 7 nucleotides match TRBD2. The CDR3 covers 15 residues. Per germline, CDR1 LNHNV and CDR2 YYDKDF (reference sequence). The J segment lost 2 bases and the V segment lost 5 bases, leaving 3 bases of the junction unmatched. CDR3: CATSPGGAGANVLTF. CDR3 coding DNA: TGTGCCACCAGCCCGGGAGGAGCTGGGGCCAACGTCCTGACTTTC.

The chain joins TRBV2 to TRBJ2-5, with D unclear. CDR1 and CDR2 (germline): SNHLY, FYNNEI. V shed 5 bases and J shed 5 bases, with 15 bases lying between them. The CDR3 extends over 14 amino acids. CDR3 amino acids: CASSPSTRWETQYF. The CDR3 DNA reads TGTGCCAGCAGTCCTTCCACAAGGTGGGAGACCCAGTACTTC. Full variable domain (remainder filled in from reference TRBV2 and TRBJ2-5): EPEVTQTPSHQVTQMGQEVILRCVPISNHLYFYWYRQILGQKVEFLVSFYNNEISEKSEIFDDQFSVERPDGSNFTLKIRSTKLEDSAMYFCASSPSTRWETQYFGPGTRLLVL.

On this clone itself: Since a much larger clone is just one base distant, this may be a read error. The rearrangement links TRBV9 to TRBJ2-6, with unresolved D. CDR3 length: 13 residues. The germline V gene encodes CDR1 SGDLS and CDR2 YYNGEE. Trimming took 4 bases from V and 0 from J, leaving 2 bases between them. CDR3 DNA: TGTGCCAGCAGCCCCTCTGGGGCCAACGTCCTGACTTTC. Amino acids: CASSPSGANVLTF.

The rearrangement links TRBV18 to TRBJ2-1, with 8 bases fitting TRBD1. With 2 bases clipped from V and 2 bases from J, the junction kept 5 bases outside the gene matches. Germline V lookup: CDR1 KGHSH, CDR2 LQKENI. CDR3 length equals 16 residues. Here the CDR3 DNA reads TGTGCCAGCTCACCAACACAGACAGGGGCCTACAATGAGCAGTTCTTC. Translating it yields CASSPTQTGAYNEQFF. Full variable domain (missing parts from reference TRBV18 and TRBJ2-1): NAGVMQNPRHLVRRRGQEARLRCSPMKGHSHVYWYRQLPEEGLKFMVYLQKENIIDESGMPKERFSAEFPKEGPSILRIQQVVRGDSAAYFCASSPTQTGAYNEQFFGPGTRLTVL.

Note on this clone: This same CDR3 is encoded by further DNA sequences in the sample. This chain links TRBV6-1 with TRBJ2-1, with 7 bases that match TRBD2. This CDR3 is built from 13 residues. With V trimmed by 7 bases and J by 4 bases, 4 bases remained unmatched. CDR1 and CDR2 from the germline V gene are MNHNS and SASEGT. CDR3 DNA sequence: TGTGCCAGCACCCCGCGGGGGTACAATGAGCAGTTCTTC. Translating it yields CASTPRGYNEQFF.

The chain couples TRBV7-2 to TRBJ2-1; D may match TRBD1 or TRBD2 (6 bases each). CDR3 length equals 15 residues. V was cut by 3 bases and J by 2 bases, with 11 bases left in between. The germline V gene encodes CDR1 SGHTA and CDR2 FQGNSA. The CDR3 region is CASSFSGAAYNEQFF. CDR3 coding DNA: TGTGCCAGCAGCTTCTCGGGGGCAGCCTACAATGAGCAGTTCTTC.

This clone was picked up a small number of times. The J gene is TRBJ2-7, the V gene TRBV25-1, with D perhaps given as TRBD1 or TRBD2 (5 bases each). This CDR3 spans 11 amino acids. Germline loops: CDR1 MGHDK, CDR2 SYGVNS. V was shortened by 6 bases and J by 13 bases, with 16 bases between the two germline ends. This CDR3 reads CASRERGPAYF. The CDR3 bases are TGTGCCAGCAGGGAGAGGGGACCCGCTTACTTC.

This clone was observed a handful of times. The chain has TRBV5-6 and TRBJ1-1; maybe TRBD1 (5 bases). The CDR3 covers 13 residues. Germline V gene lookup returns CDR1 SGHDT and CDR2 YYEEEE. Trimming took 4 bases from V and 1 from J, leaving 8 bases between them. The DNA for the CDR3 is TGTGCCAGCAGCACCGGACAGAACACTGAAGCTTTCTTT. Its translation is CASSTGQNTEAFF.

The CDR3 DNA reads TGTGCCAGCAGCTTAGGGACCGGGACAGCGGACAATGAGCAGTTCTTC. Protein sequence: CASSLGTGTADNEQFF. This chain joins TRBV7-7 and TRBJ2-1, with 7 bases that match TRBD1. The V gene end was trimmed by 1 base and the J gene end by 5 bases; junction bases not matched to a gene: 8. Germline V gene lookup returns CDR1 SSHAT and CDR2 FNYEAQ (reference sequence). The CDR3 spans 16 residues.

V is TRBV6-5 and J is TRBJ2-3, with TRBD1 identical over 8 bases. The CDR3 consists of 16 residues. V shed 4 bases, J shed 3 bases, and the junction held 9 bases outside the gene matches. The germline CDR1 and CDR2 sequences are MNHEY and SVGAGI. The DNA for the CDR3 is TGTGCCAGCAGTTTATCAGGGGGCGCAGGTACAGATACGCAGTATTTT. Translated: CASSLSGGAGTDTQYF.

This clone has more than one count but fewer than ten. This chain joins TRBV7-9 and TRBJ2-7, with 8 bases aligning to TRBD1. Trimming took 4 bases from V and 5 from J; bases not matched to a gene: 7. Per germline, CDR1 SEHNR and CDR2 FQNEAQ (reference sequence). The CDR3 runs to 14 residues. The CDR3 loop reads CASSSDRGSHEQYF. CDR3 sequence (DNA): TGTGCCAGCAGCTCCGACAGGGGATCCCACGAGCAGTACTTC.

There are a few counts of this clone. In DNA form, the CDR3 reads TGTGCCAGCAGTGAAATCGGGGGGGGCCCCAATGAGCAGTTCTTC. It encodes CASSEIGGGPNEQFF. The rearrangement uses TRBV2 and TRBJ2-1; the match to TRBD2 covers 8 bases. The CDR3 consists of 15 residues. V lost 2 bases, J lost 6 bases, and 6 bases stayed unmatched. Germline values: CDR1 SNHLY, CDR2 FYNNEI.

V is TRBV6-1 and J is TRBJ2-1; D is ambiguous. Germline CDR1 and CDR2: MNHNS and SASEGT. This CDR3 has 13 residues. V was cut by 8 bases and J by 4 bases, with 12 bases left in between. CDR3: CASFSGSYNEQFF. The DNA for the CDR3 is TGTGCCAGCTTCTCGGGCAGTTACAATGAGCAGTTCTTC.

The rearrangement uses TRBV27 and TRBJ2-3; the match to TRBD1 covers 7 bases. The CDR3 loop spans 12 amino acids. The germline V gene has CDR1 MNHEY and CDR2 SMNVEV (reference sequence). Germline trimming cut 7 bases from V and 10 bases from J; bases unmatched to any gene: 8. The CDR3 coding sequence is TGTGCCAGCACCGACAGGGACCAGGCGCAGTATTTT. Its translation: CASTDRDQAQYF.

This sequence joins TRBV29-1 and TRBJ2-1; D is undetermined. Germline-derived CDR1 and CDR2 are SQVTM and ANQGSEA. The CDR3 sequence is 11 residues long. The ends were cut back, 6 bases at V and 3 bases at J, with 6 bases in the middle. The CDR3 here is CSVDIYNEQFF. The CDR3 nucleotides read TGCAGCGTAGACATCTACAATGAGCAGTTCTTC.

Comments on this clone: This CDR3 is also generated by other DNA sequences in the sample. The chain combines TRBV7-9 with TRBJ2-5; D remains ambiguous. Germline assignment: CDR1 SEHNR and CDR2 FQNEAQ (reference sequence). The CDR3 has 15 residues. The ends were cut back, 1 base at V and 1 base at J, with 10 bases in the middle. The CDR3 region has the DNA TGTGCCAGCAGCTTAGAATTGACAATCCAAGAGACCCAGTACTTC. It codes for CASSLELTIQETQYF.